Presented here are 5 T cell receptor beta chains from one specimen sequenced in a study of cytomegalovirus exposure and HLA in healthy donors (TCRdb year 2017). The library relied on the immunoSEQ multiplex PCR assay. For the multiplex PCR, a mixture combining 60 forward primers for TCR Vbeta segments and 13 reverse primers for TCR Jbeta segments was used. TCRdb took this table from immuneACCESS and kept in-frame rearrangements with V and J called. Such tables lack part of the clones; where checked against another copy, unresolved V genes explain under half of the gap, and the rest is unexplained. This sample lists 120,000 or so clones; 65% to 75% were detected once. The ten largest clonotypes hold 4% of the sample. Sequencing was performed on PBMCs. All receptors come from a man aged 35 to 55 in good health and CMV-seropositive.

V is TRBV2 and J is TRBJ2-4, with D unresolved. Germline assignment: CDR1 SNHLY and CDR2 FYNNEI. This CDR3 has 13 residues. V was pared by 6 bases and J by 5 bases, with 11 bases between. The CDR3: CASRYALENIQYF. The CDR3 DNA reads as TGTGCCAGCAGGTACGCGTTGGAAAACATTCAGTACTTC.

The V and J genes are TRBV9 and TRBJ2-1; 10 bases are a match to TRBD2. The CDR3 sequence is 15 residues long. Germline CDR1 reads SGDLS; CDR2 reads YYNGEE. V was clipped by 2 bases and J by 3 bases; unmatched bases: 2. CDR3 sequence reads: CASSVTSGIYNEQFF. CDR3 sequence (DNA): TGTGCCAGCAGCGTCACTAGCGGGATCTACAATGAGCAGTTCTTC.

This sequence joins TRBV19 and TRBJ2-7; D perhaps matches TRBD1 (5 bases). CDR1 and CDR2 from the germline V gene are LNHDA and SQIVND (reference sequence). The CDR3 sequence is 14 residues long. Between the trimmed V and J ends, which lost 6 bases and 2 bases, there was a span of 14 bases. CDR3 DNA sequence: TGTGCCAGTAGCAGGGAAAGCATTACCTACGAGCAGTACTTC. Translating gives CASSRESITYEQYF.

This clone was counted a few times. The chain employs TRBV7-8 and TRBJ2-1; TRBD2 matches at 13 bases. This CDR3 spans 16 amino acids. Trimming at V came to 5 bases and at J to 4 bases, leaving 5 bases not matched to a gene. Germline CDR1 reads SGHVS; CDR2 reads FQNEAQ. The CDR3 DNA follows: TGTGCCAGCAGCCCGGGACTAGCGGGGCAATACAATGAGCAGTTCTTC. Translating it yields CASSPGLAGQYNEQFF.

CDR3 nucleotides: TGTGCCAGCTCACTGACGGGACAACGCACAGATACGCAGTATTTT. Translated: CASSLTGQRTDTQYF. The chain joins TRBV18 to TRBJ2-3, with D maybe TRBD1 (6 bases). The V end was cut by 4 bases, the J end by 1 base, with 12 bases between. This CDR3 has 15 residues. Germline V gene sequence: CDR1 KGHSH, CDR2 LQKENI.